This T cell receptor beta chain originates from a study of identical twins. The CDR3 totals 15 residues. Germline V gene sequence: CDR1 DFQATT, CDR2 SNEGSKA (reference sequence). V was pared by 2 bases and J by 7 bases, with 9 bases of the junction left unmatched. Template switching supplied a universal primer site; unique molecular identifiers were carried on the cDNA. One entry per CDR3 protein, called by TCRdb with MiXCR from the 5' RACE reads. The sample carries under 1 million distinct CDR3 sequences, 12% recorded once. Study-level points and caveats: Invariant MAIT and iNKT cells could partly confound zero-insertion analyses.

As for this clonotype: Its cognate antigen is unknown.

These data were also filed under a second study, of yellow fever vaccine responses in identical twins. That source adds: Twins' vaccine T cell responses were reported to seem partly convergent and partly personalized.

The source material was PBMCs. The receptor was derived from a young woman in good health. The chain is built from TRBV20-1 and TRBJ2-1; 9 positions match TRBD2. The DNA for the CDR3 is TGCAGTGCTAGACCAATAGCGGGAGTTCAGAATGAGCAGTTCTTC. This encodes CSARPIAGVQNEQFF.